The following is a T cell receptor beta chain sequence with its context. The antigen is undetermined. This sample is drawn from a study of beta chain features in type 1 diabetes. One heparinised draw of blood, averaging about 110 mL, came from each donor. Expressed TCRB transcripts were sequenced because the entire RNA isolate underwent reverse transcription. Assay: immunoSEQ multiplex PCR; the TCRdb copy retains only in-frame clones and omits some. Among hundreds of thousands of clones listed, over 12% were seen once. The CDR3 sequence is 12 residues long. V lost 3 bases, J lost 10 bases, and 5 bases stayed unmatched. CDR1 is ENHRY, CDR2 SYGVKD, per germline. Whole-study results and caveats: Moderate but significant shortening of TCRB CDR3s was recorded in all four CD4+ subsets from Type 1 diabetes patients. PCR might favor shorter templates, equally in patients and controls. Here, the possible influence of HLA type (on TCRB rearrangement) remained unresolved.

The chain is built from TRBV10-3 and TRBJ1-1; TRBD1 aligns across 7 bases. The source of this sequence is a man aged 18 to 30 with type 1 diabetes. Specimen: naive CD4+ T cells from blood. The CDR3 DNA reads as TGTGCCATCAGTGAACAGGGGCGGGGAGCTTTCTTT. Its protein is CAISEQGRGAFF.